Listed below are T cell receptor beta chains from one sample, sequenced in a study of PD-1 blockade in classical Hodgkin lymphoma. Here immunoSEQ multiplex PCR was the method, and the copy in TCRdb shows in-frame clones only, minus some. This table holds about 97,000 clones, around four fifths found once. The specimen was peripheral blood mononuclear cells (PBMCs), collected at baseline. The receptors were gathered from a human donor with classical Hodgkin lymphoma. The CDR3 runs from the conserved cysteine through the conserved F or W. Each record gives: D gene, CDR3 length, V gene, J gene, clone size, CDR3 DNA, CDR3 protein. D genes are given only for firm matches. Some rows have no size entry. The others give once, few or many, or a class for an expanded clone.

d_call: .
cdr3_length: 13
v_call: TRBV2
j_call: TRBJ2-1
clone_size: .
cdr3_nt: TGTGCCAGCAGTGAAGTAACTGAGAATGAGCAGTTCTTC
cdr3_aa: CASSEVTENEQFF

d_call: .
cdr3_length: 13
v_call: TRBV29-1
j_call: TRBJ2-1
clone_size: .
cdr3_nt: TGCAGCGTTGAACCGAGCTCCTACAATGAGCAGTTCTTC
cdr3_aa: CSVEPSSYNEQFF

d_call: .
cdr3_length: 11
v_call: TRBV27
j_call: TRBJ2-5
clone_size: .
cdr3_nt: TGTGCCAGCAGTCCCCAAGAGACCCAGTACTTC
cdr3_aa: CASSPQETQYF

d_call: .
cdr3_length: 18
v_call: TRBV11-2
j_call: TRBJ2-1
clone_size: .
cdr3_nt: TGTGCCAGCAGCGAGAGTTGGGGGATAGGTGCGGAGGACAATGAGCAGTTCTTC
cdr3_aa: CASSESWGIGAEDNEQFF

d_call: TRBD2
cdr3_length: 14
v_call: TRBV29-1
j_call: TRBJ2-2
clone_size: few
cdr3_nt: TGCAGCGTTGATACTAGCGGGAACACCGGGGAGCTGTTTTTT
cdr3_aa: CSVDTSGNTGELFF

d_call: .
cdr3_length: 14
v_call: TRBV19
j_call: TRBJ1-5
clone_size: once
cdr3_nt: TGTGCCAGCCGGACGGCTCGTAGCAATCAGCCCCAGCATTTT
cdr3_aa: CASRTARSNQPQHF

d_call: .
cdr3_length: 15
v_call: TRBV11-2
j_call: TRBJ2-7
clone_size: once
cdr3_nt: TGTGCCAGCAGCTTAGGCCTAGTGGCGGCCCACGAGCAGTACTTC
cdr3_aa: CASSLGLVAAHEQYF

d_call: .
cdr3_length: 15
v_call: TRBV5-1
j_call: TRBJ2-4
clone_size: .
cdr3_nt: TGCGCCAGCAGCTTGGACGGGGGGCGGACTGACATTCAGTACTTC
cdr3_aa: CASSLDGGRTDIQYF

d_call: .
cdr3_length: 13
v_call: TRBV10-1
j_call: TRBJ1-5
clone_size: .
cdr3_nt: TGCACGTGCGGCCGGGGTGGCAATCAGCCCCAGCATTTT
cdr3_aa: CTCGRGGNQPQHF

d_call: .
cdr3_length: 14
v_call: TRBV9
j_call: TRBJ2-7
clone_size: .
cdr3_nt: TGTGCCAGCAGCGCCATGACTAGCTCCTACGAGCAGTACTTC
cdr3_aa: CASSAMTSSYEQYF

d_call: .
cdr3_length: 12
v_call: TRBV4-1
j_call: TRBJ1-1
clone_size: .
cdr3_nt: TGCGCCAGCAGCCAAGTATTGGGGGAAGCTTTCTTT
cdr3_aa: CASSQVLGEAFF

d_call: TRBD2
cdr3_length: 15
v_call: TRBV4-1
j_call: TRBJ2-2
clone_size: .
cdr3_nt: TGCGCCAGCAGCAGGGACTACCCCCCGGGCGGGGAGCTGTTTTTT
cdr3_aa: CASSRDYPPGGELFF

d_call: .
cdr3_length: 15
v_call: TRBV7-2
j_call: TRBJ2-7
clone_size: .
cdr3_nt: TGTGCCAGCAGCCCAGGACCGGGACGCACCTACGAGCAGTACTTC
cdr3_aa: CASSPGPGRTYEQYF

d_call: .
cdr3_length: 13
v_call: TRBV7-9
j_call: TRBJ2-1
clone_size: .
cdr3_nt: TGTGCCAGCAGGAGGGATTCCTACAATGAGCAGTTCTTC
cdr3_aa: CASRRDSYNEQFF

d_call: TRBD1
cdr3_length: 15
v_call: TRBV9
j_call: TRBJ1-1
clone_size: .
cdr3_nt: TGTGCCAGCAGCAAACGACAGGGGCGGGACACTGAAGCTTTCTTT
cdr3_aa: CASSKRQGRDTEAFF

d_call: .
cdr3_length: 15
v_call: TRBV5-6
j_call: TRBJ1-2
clone_size: .
cdr3_nt: TGTGCCAGCAGCCCCGGCCCGGGGGCGGACTATGGCTACACCTTC
cdr3_aa: CASSPGPGADYGYTF

d_call: .
cdr3_length: 15
v_call: TRBV5-1
j_call: TRBJ1-1
clone_size: .
cdr3_nt: TGCGCCAGCAGCTTGGACACCCCCGGGAACACTGAAGCTTTCTTT
cdr3_aa: CASSLDTPGNTEAFF

d_call: .
cdr3_length: 13
v_call: TRBV5-1
j_call: TRBJ1-1
clone_size: .
cdr3_nt: TGCGCCAGCAGGTTCAGGGAGACAGCTGAAGCTTTCTTT
cdr3_aa: CASRFRETAEAFF

d_call: .
cdr3_length: 14
v_call: TRBV19
j_call: TRBJ2-2
clone_size: .
cdr3_nt: TGTGCCAGTAGTATAGGGACGGGGACCGGGGAGCTGTTTTTT
cdr3_aa: CASSIGTGTGELFF

d_call: .
cdr3_length: 13
v_call: TRBV7-2
j_call: TRBJ2-7
clone_size: .
cdr3_nt: TGTGCCAGCAGCCCTGATACAGGATCCGAGCAGTACTTC
cdr3_aa: CASSPDTGSEQYF

d_call: .
cdr3_length: 16
v_call: TRBV5-4
j_call: TRBJ2-3
clone_size: once
cdr3_nt: TGTGCCAGCAGCCTGAGAGGCTTAGTCGGCACAGATACGCAGTATTTT
cdr3_aa: CASSLRGLVGTDTQYF

d_call: .
cdr3_length: 8
v_call: TRBV6-6
j_call: TRBJ2-7
clone_size: .
cdr3_nt: TGTGCCACTTCACCGCAGTACTTC
cdr3_aa: CATSPQYF

d_call: .
cdr3_length: 14
v_call: TRBV6-5
j_call: TRBJ2-1
clone_size: .
cdr3_nt: TGTGCCAGCAGTTACTCGGGACTTTTGGGTGAGCAGTTCTTC
cdr3_aa: CASSYSGLLGEQFF

d_call: TRBD1
cdr3_length: 14
v_call: TRBV6-1
j_call: TRBJ2-1
clone_size: .
cdr3_nt: TGTGCCAGCAGGTTACAGGGGGCCAGTAATGAGCAGTTCTTC
cdr3_aa: CASRLQGASNEQFF

d_call: TRBD1
cdr3_length: 14
v_call: TRBV9
j_call: TRBJ1-3
clone_size: .
cdr3_nt: TGTGCCAGCAGCGCTACAGGGGTTCGAAACACCATATATTTT
cdr3_aa: CASSATGVRNTIYF

d_call: .
cdr3_length: 13
v_call: TRBV5-6
j_call: TRBJ2-2
clone_size: .
cdr3_nt: TGTGCCAGCCAAGGGATAGGGACCGGGGAGCTGTTTTTT
cdr3_aa: CASQGIGTGELFF

d_call: .
cdr3_length: 11
v_call: TRBV30
j_call: TRBJ2-3
clone_size: .
cdr3_nt: TGTGCCTGGAGGGCCCCCTATACGCAGTATTTT
cdr3_aa: CAWRAPYTQYF

d_call: .
cdr3_length: 13
v_call: TRBV30
j_call: TRBJ1-6
clone_size: .
cdr3_nt: TGTGCCTGGAGTGTAGGGGGGAATTCACCCCTCCACTTT
cdr3_aa: CAWSVGGNSPLHF

d_call: TRBD1
cdr3_length: 13
v_call: TRBV7-3
j_call: TRBJ1-2
clone_size: .
cdr3_nt: TGTGCCAGCAGCAGGGACAGGGGCGAGGGCTACACCTTC
cdr3_aa: CASSRDRGEGYTF

d_call: .
cdr3_length: 14
v_call: TRBV6-6
j_call: TRBJ2-1
clone_size: few
cdr3_nt: TGTGCCAGCAGTCTCCAGCGGGCATACAATGAGCAGTTCTTC
cdr3_aa: CASSLQRAYNEQFF

d_call: TRBD1
cdr3_length: 17
v_call: TRBV15
j_call: TRBJ1-1
clone_size: .
cdr3_nt: TGTGCCACCAGCAGGGGTGCCTTAAACAGGGGGAACACTGAAGCTTTCTTT
cdr3_aa: CATSRGALNRGNTEAFF

d_call: TRBD2
cdr3_length: 15
v_call: TRBV5-1
j_call: TRBJ2-5
clone_size: once
cdr3_nt: TGCGCCAGCAGCTTGGGGACTAGCACGCAAGAGACCCAGTACTTC
cdr3_aa: CASSLGTSTQETQYF

d_call: .
cdr3_length: 13
v_call: TRBV5-4
j_call: TRBJ1-2
clone_size: .
cdr3_nt: TGTGCCAGCAGCTTGGGTACAGGTGCTAGCTACACCTTC
cdr3_aa: CASSLGTGASYTF